The 27 T cell receptor beta chains presented below share a single source sample, sequenced in a study of technical replicates of blood from a handful of donors (dated by TCRdb to about 2017). Receptor amplification or capture employed the immunoSEQ multiplex PCR assay. The immuneACCESS repertoire file appears here via TCRdb, limited to in-frame rearrangements. These files lack a portion of the clones; in checked studies, under half of the deficit traces to unresolved V genes, and the cause of the others is not known. A total of around 80,000 clones appear in this sample, roughly nine tenths of them only once. About 0.4% of the sample goes to the ten largest clones. Sample: T cells isolated from PBMCs. The receptors come from a human donor in good health.

This clone was detected only once. This chain links TRBV4-3 with TRBJ1-4, with TRBD1 matching over 9 bases. The V gene's germline CDR1 is LGHNA and CDR2 YSLEER. This CDR3 has 16 residues. The V gene end was trimmed by 4 bases and the J gene end by 6 bases; junction bases not matched to a gene: 9. The CDR3 DNA sequence: TGCGCCAGCAGCCGATTAACAGGGGGCGCGGATGAAAAACTGTTTTTT. Translated, it gives CASSRLTGGADEKLFF.

The CDR3 bases are TGCGCCAGCAGCTTAAGTCGGGAGTTCACAGATACGCAGTATTTT. Protein sequence: CASSLSREFTDTQYF. The chain employs TRBV5-1 and TRBJ2-3; the D gene is possibly TRBD2 (6 bases). Germline CDR1 SGHRS, CDR2 YFSETQ. The CDR3 is 15 amino acids. V dropped 2 bases and J dropped 2 bases, with 12 bases sitting between them.

The genes are TRBV15 and TRBJ2-1; the D gene is possibly TRBD2 (5 bases). Germline assignment: CDR1 LNHNV and CDR2 YYDKDF (reference sequence). The CDR3 contains 18 residues. V lost 0 bases and J 7 bases, leaving 22 bases between the germline ends. DNA for the CDR3: TGTGCCACCAGCAGAGATCTCTCAGGTCTACTACGACTAAATGAGCAGTTCTTC. Amino acids: CATSRDLSGLLRLNEQFF.

This clone occurred once. V gene TRBV28 combines with J gene TRBJ1-5; D is undetermined. The germline gives CDR1 MDHEN, CDR2 SYDVKM. The V end lost 6 bases, the J end lost 3 bases, and 12 bases lay between the germline ends. This CDR3 contains 14 residues. The CDR3 nucleotides are TGTGCCAGCAGCCAACTGGGAGTCAATCAGCCCCAGCATTTT. As protein: CASSQLGVNQPQHF.

The chain joins TRBV7-2 to TRBJ2-3; the match to TRBD2 covers 7 bases. V lost 1 base, J lost 1 base, and 5 bases stayed unmatched. The CDR3 has 16 amino acids. The germline gives CDR1 SGHTA, CDR2 FQGNSA. CDR3 amino acids: CASSLGAGVGTDTQYF. The CDR3, as DNA: TGTGCCAGCAGCTTAGGCGCGGGAGTTGGCACAGATACGCAGTATTTT.

CDR3 protein: CASIDSDRSGTDTQYF. The CDR3 DNA reads as TGTGCCAGCATTGACTCGGACAGAAGCGGCACAGATACGCAGTATTTT. The V call is TRBV6-6, the J call TRBJ2-3; D might be TRBD1 (6 bases). CDR1 and CDR2 (germline): MNHNY, SVGAGI (reference sequence). The ends were cut back, 7 bases at V and 1 base at J, with 18 bases in the middle. There are 16 residues in the CDR3.

The J gene is TRBJ2-2, the V gene TRBV27; 9 nucleotides agree with TRBD2. The CDR3 runs 16 residues. V dropped 4 bases and J dropped 4; count of bases not matched to a gene: 7. CDR1 is MNHEY, CDR2 SMNVEV, per germline (reference sequence). CDR3 residues: CASSSYSGSSTGELFF. The CDR3 DNA sequence: TGTGCCAGCAGTTCCTATAGCGGGAGTAGCACCGGGGAGCTGTTTTTT.

The chain uses TRBV4-1 and TRBJ1-2, with unresolved D. Germline CDR1 MGHRA, CDR2 YSYEKL. V lost 2 bases, J lost 5 bases, and 9 bases lay in between. CDR3 length: 13 residues. The chain's CDR3 is CASSQSREYGYTF. DNA for the CDR3: TGCGCCAGCAGCCAATCACGGGAGTATGGCTACACCTTC.

V and J are TRBV7-2 and TRBJ2-6; 7 bases match TRBD2. Trimming took 5 bases from V and 0 from J; bases not matched to a gene: 7. The CDR3 has 17 amino acids. Germline CDR1 reads SGHTA; CDR2 reads FQGNSA. This chain's CDR3 is CASSQSAGDSGANVLTF. CDR3 nucleotides: TGTGCCAGCAGCCAGTCGGCGGGGGACTCTGGGGCCAACGTCCTGACTTTC.

The V call is TRBV25-1, the J call TRBJ2-3, with TRBD1 matching over 7 bases. There are 17 residues in the CDR3. Germline V gives CDR1 MGHDK, CDR2 SYGVNS. The V gene end was trimmed by 4 bases and the J gene end by 0 bases; junction bases not matched to a gene: 10. CDR3 sequence: CASSASGTATSTDTQYF. DNA for the CDR3: TGTGCCAGCAGTGCCTCCGGGACAGCGACTAGCACAGATACGCAGTATTTT. The complete variable domain, with remaining parts taken from reference TRBV25-1 and TRBJ2-3, reads EADIYQTPRYLVIGTGKKITLECSQTMGHDKMYWYQQDPGMELHLIHYSYGVNSTEKGDLSSESTVSRIRTEHFPLTLESARPSHTSQYLCASSASGTATSTDTQYFGPGTRLTVL.

V usage is TRBV7-3 and J usage is TRBJ2-7, with TRBD1 identical over 8 bases. With V trimmed by 2 bases and J by 3 bases, 6 bases remained unmatched. CDR3 length: 15 amino acids. Germline CDR1 SGHTA, CDR2 FQGTGA. The CDR3 loop reads CASSLGTGSGYEQYF. CDR3 DNA: TGTGCCAGCAGCTTAGGGACAGGTAGTGGCTACGAGCAGTACTTC. The full variable domain, completed using reference TRBV7-3 and TRBJ2-7, is GAGVSQTPSNKVTEKGKYVELRCDPISGHTALYWYRQSLGQGPEFLIYFQGTGAADDSGLPNDRFFAVRPEGSVSTLKIQRTERGDSAVYLCASSLGTGSGYEQYFGPGTRLTVT.

This clone has only one observation. The chain couples TRBV27 to TRBJ2-1; D perhaps matches TRBD2 (5 bases). Germline V gives CDR1 MNHEY, CDR2 SMNVEV (reference sequence). Deletions cut 4 bases from V and 6 bases from J, with 10 bases between. The CDR3 spans 13 residues. The CDR3 nucleotides read TGTGCCAGCAGTTATGCCAGCGGCAATGAGCAGTTCTTC. Protein: CASSYASGNEQFF.

In this sample, this clone turned up once. This sequence joins TRBV5-8 and TRBJ2-7; no firm D call. In germline, CDR1 is SGHTS, CDR2 YDEGEE. The CDR3 consists of 12 residues. The V end lost 1 base, the J end lost 4 bases, and 6 bases lay between the germline ends. The DNA of the CDR3 is TGTGCCAGCAGCTTGTCCCTTTACGAGCAGTACTTC. Amino acids: CASSLSLYEQYF. The variable domain in full, completed from reference TRBV5-8 and TRBJ2-7, reads EAGVTQSPTHLIKTRGQQATLRCSPISGHTSVYWYQQALGLGLQFLLWYDEGEERNRGNFPPRFSGRQFPNYSSELNVNALELEDSALYLCASSLSLYEQYFGPGTRLTVT.

J is TRBJ2-7 and V is TRBV19, with 13 bases aligning to TRBD2. After removal of 6 bases from V and 4 bases from J, the junction contained 12 bases not matched to a gene. The CDR3 contains 17 residues. Germline loops: CDR1 LNHDA, CDR2 SQIVND (reference sequence). The CDR3 loop is CASRRTSGSSGFYEQYF. In DNA form, the CDR3 reads TGTGCCAGTAGGCGGACTAGCGGGAGTAGCGGATTTTACGAGCAGTACTTC.

This clone was counted a few times. The rearrangement uses TRBV19 and TRBJ1-4; 9 bases are shared with TRBD1. V gave up 5 bases and J gave up 6 bases; unmatched junction bases: 10. Germline V CDR1 and CDR2: LNHDA, SQIVND (reference sequence). The CDR3 has 16 amino acids. In DNA form, the CDR3 reads TGTGCCAGTAGTCTCGCATCCGGGACAGGGTATGAAAAACTGTTTTTT. It specifies CASSLASGTGYEKLFF. Full variable domain (outside the CDR3, taken from reference TRBV19 and TRBJ1-4): DGGITQSPKYLFRKEGQNVTLSCEQNLNHDAMYWYRQDPGQGLRLIYYSQIVNDFQKGDIAEGYSVSREKKESFPLTVTSAQKNPTAFYLCASSLASGTGYEKLFFGSGTQLSVL.

The chain employs TRBV9 and TRBJ2-7; 7 nucleotides align to TRBD1. There are 14 residues in the CDR3. Germline CDR1 SGDLS, CDR2 YYNGEE. V shed 0 bases, J shed 3 bases, and the junction held 3 bases outside the gene matches. The CDR3 protein is CASSVGDRSYEQYF. CDR3 in DNA: TGTGCCAGCAGCGTAGGGGACAGAAGCTACGAGCAGTACTTC.

Only a few counts were recorded for this clone. The V and J genes are TRBV19 and TRBJ2-1; D gene unclear. This CDR3 is built from 13 residues. Germline assignment: CDR1 LNHDA and CDR2 SQIVND (reference sequence). The V end lost 5 bases, the J end lost 5 bases, and 10 bases lay between the germline ends. The CDR3 DNA sequence: TGTGCCAGTAGTCCTCGACAAAACAATGAGCAGTTCTTC. It is translated as CASSPRQNNEQFF. Drawing the rest from reference TRBV19 and TRBJ2-1, the complete variable domain is DGGITQSPKYLFRKEGQNVTLSCEQNLNHDAMYWYRQDPGQGLRLIYYSQIVNDFQKGDIAEGYSVSREKKESFPLTVTSAQKNPTAFYLCASSPRQNNEQFFGPGTRLTVL.

The J gene is TRBJ2-1, the V gene TRBV5-1; possible D gene TRBD2, 6 bases. The CDR3 has 14 residues. Germline loops: CDR1 SGHRS, CDR2 YFSETQ. With 0 bases removed from V and 7 bases from J, the gap between germline ends came to 11 bases. The CDR3 sequence is CASSLAVSGNEQFF. For the CDR3, the DNA is TGCGCCAGCAGCTTGGCAGTCAGCGGGAATGAGCAGTTCTTC.

The chain couples TRBV27 to TRBJ1-4, with D perhaps TRBD1 (6 bases). V was shortened by 1 base and J by 2 bases, with 14 bases between the two germline ends. Looked up from germline, CDR1 is MNHEY and CDR2 is SMNVEV (reference sequence). The CDR3 is 17 amino acids. CDR3 region: CASSLYGQPATNEKLFF. DNA of the CDR3: TGTGCCAGCAGTTTATACGGACAGCCCGCTACTAATGAAAAACTGTTTTTT.

The V gene is TRBV6-5, the J gene TRBJ2-2; D is undetermined. The CDR3 runs 12 residues. Germline CDR1 is MNHEY and CDR2 is SVGAGI. V lost 7 bases and J lost 2, with 5 bases in between. CDR3 region: CASTSNTGELFF. The CDR3 nucleotides read TGTGCCAGCACCTCCAACACCGGGGAGCTGTTTTTT.

This chain joins TRBV15 and TRBJ1-5, with TRBD1 as a possible D gene (6 bases). V was clipped by 0 bases and J by 5 bases, with 17 bases between them. The V gene's germline CDR1 is LNHNV and CDR2 YYDKDF (reference sequence). The CDR3 totals 17 residues. CDR3 sequence: CATSRDMGGGGDQPQHF. CDR3 DNA sequence: TGTGCCACCAGCAGAGATATGGGGGGGGGCGGAGATCAGCCCCAGCATTTT.

This chain joins TRBV28 and TRBJ2-3, with 8 bases fitting TRBD2. V gave up 3 bases and J gave up 1 base; unmatched junction bases: 6. Germline V CDR1 and CDR2: MDHEN, SYDVKM. The CDR3 spans 16 residues. DNA for the CDR3: TGTGCCAGCAGTTTTGGCGGACTAGCACGCACAGATACGCAGTATTTT. Translated: CASSFGGLARTDTQYF.

The V call is TRBV5-6, the J call TRBJ1-2, with D hard to call. This CDR3 region has 14 residues. Germline CDR1 reads SGHDT; CDR2 reads YYEEEE. V lost 0 bases and J lost 6, with 12 bases in between. The CDR3 DNA reads as TGTGCCAGCAGCTTGGTTGGAGGGCCAGATGGCTACACCTTC. Its protein product is CASSLVGGPDGYTF.

The V and J genes are TRBV2 and TRBJ1-2; D possibly corresponds to TRBD1 (5 bases). CDR3 size: 16 residues. The V end lost 2 bases, the J end lost 7 bases, and 20 bases lay between the germline ends. Looked up from germline, CDR1 is SNHLY and CDR2 is FYNNEI. CDR3 in DNA: TGTGCCAGCAGTGAACAGGGTTCTGGATATTATCGTGGCTACACCTTC. The encoded protein is CASSEQGSGYYRGYTF. Full variable domain (rest looked up from reference TRBV2 and TRBJ1-2): EPEVTQTPSHQVTQMGQEVILRCVPISNHLYFYWYRQILGQKVEFLVSFYNNEISEKSEIFDDQFSVERPDGSNFTLKIRSTKLEDSAMYFCASSEQGSGYYRGYTFGSGTRLTVV.

The sample holds a few counts of this clone. The rearrangement uses TRBV29-1 and TRBJ1-1; possibly TRBD1 for D (6 bases). Trimming left V 7 bases short and J 2 bases short, with 11 bases between. The CDR3 spans 12 residues. Per the germline V gene, CDR1 is SQVTM and CDR2 is ANQGSEA. The CDR3 DNA reads TGCAGCGGAGACAGGTCAAACACTGAAGCTTTCTTT. Its translation is CSGDRSNTEAFF. The variable domain in full, with the rest retrieved from reference TRBV29-1 and TRBJ1-1, is SAVISQKPSRDICQRGTSLTIQCQVDSQVTMMFWYRQQPGQSLTLIATANQGSEATYESGFVIDKFPISRPNLTFSTLTVSNMSPEDSSIYLCSGDRSNTEAFFGQGTRLTVV.

The rearrangement links TRBV29-1 to TRBJ1-1; 8 bases fit TRBD1. Germline V gene data show CDR1 as SQVTM and CDR2 as ANQGSEA. The CDR3 is 13 residues long. Losses at the gene ends were 5 bases for V and 1 base for J; bases not matched to a gene: 3. CDR3 DNA: TGCAGCGTTCCCGGGACAGGGAACACTGAAGCTTTCTTT. Protein product: CSVPGTGNTEAFF.

V usage is TRBV29-1 and J usage is TRBJ2-1; D not certain. This CDR3 has 15 amino acids. Germline-derived CDR1 and CDR2 are SQVTM and ANQGSEA. Trimming shortened V by 3 bases and J by 8 bases, and 20 bases separated the two germline ends. DNA of the CDR3: TGCAGCGTTGACGGCTACAGAATGGGCCGGCATGAGCAGTTCTTC. Protein sequence: CSVDGYRMGRHEQFF.